This T cell receptor beta chain was recorded in a study of blood T cells in healthy people across ages. This clonotype was detected ten times or more. What it binds is not known. The donors, healthy Caucasians from Russia, were aged 6 to 90. Isolation of PBMCs gave at least 6 million cells per sample. The second PCR ran roughly 6 to 11 cycles with a sample-barcoded 5' primer and J-beta primers. TCRdb passed the 5' RACE reads through MiXCR, listing each CDR3 protein once. The profile covers around 1.7 million distinct CDR3 sequences, with 28% appearing a single time and roughly 8% taken by the ten largest. Study results and limitations: Across the age range, TCR beta diversity per million T cells fell in a roughly linear way. The study found more naive CD4+ cells and higher diversity in long-lived than aged donors.

The CDR3 is made up of 14 amino acids. CDR1 is SQVTM and CDR2 is ANQGSEA in the germline V gene. J lost 0 bases, V lost 7 bases, and 6 bases had no gene match. The rearrangement joins TRBV29-1 to TRBJ2-4, with TRBD1 matching 7 bases. The TCR comes from a woman aged 25 to 39 in good health. Sequenced material: blood. In nucleotides, the CDR3 is TGCAGCGCCGGGACAGTACTAGCCAAAAACATTCAGTACTTC. Encoded protein: CSAGTVLAKNIQYF.